Following are 28 T cell receptor beta chains from one sample sequenced in a study of CD8 T cells in Susac syndrome. The RNA, roughly 0.45 to 1 ug, was put through reverse transcription using random hexamers. TCRdb reprocessed the immunoSEQ multiplex PCR reads via MiXCR and lists one record per CDR3 protein. This sample has 250,000 to 300,000 distinct CDR3 sequences; about 91% occur once, and the top ten carry about 0.17%. The material sequenced was CD8+ T cells from PBMCs. The receptors derive from a human donor with multiple sclerosis.

This chain uses TRBV7-6 with TRBJ2-5; 8 bases are a match to TRBD2. Unmatched junction bases numbered 5, after V lost 2 bases and J lost 3 bases. From germline, CDR1 is SGHVS and CDR2 FNYEAQ. CDR3 length equals 15 residues. The DNA for the CDR3 is TGTGCCAGCAGCTTAAGCGGGAGTTCGGAAGAGACCCAGTACTTC. Protein sequence: CASSLSGSSEETQYF.

The chain couples TRBV2 to TRBJ2-3; D not certain. V lost 10 bases, J lost 6 bases, and 20 bases lay in between. Germline CDR1 and CDR2: SNHLY and FYNNEI. This CDR3 comprises 14 residues. CDR3 loop: CATSTSWEGDTQYF. In DNA form, the CDR3 reads TGTGCCACCTCAACATCGTGGGAAGGGGATACGCAGTATTTT.

The rearrangement links TRBV23-1 to TRBJ2-2; unclear D gene. TRBV23-1 is reported as an ORF; its role is uncertain. V lost 2 bases and J lost 1, with 17 bases in between. The CDR3 sequence is 18 residues long. The CDR3 is CASSQGRVGRVNTGELFF. For the CDR3, the DNA is TGCGCCAGCAGTCAAGGTCGTGTCGGCCGGGTGAACACCGGGGAGCTGTTTTTT.

The table lists this clonotype with a count of one. CDR3 nucleotide sequence: TGTGCCACCGGACTAGCGGGAGTGACAGATACGCAGTATTTT. Protein: CATGLAGVTDTQYF. The chain links TRBV27 to TRBJ2-3, with 13 nucleotides matching TRBD2. The CDR3 loop spans 14 amino acids. Germline V gives CDR1 MNHEY, CDR2 SMNVEV (reference sequence). J lost 3 bases, V lost 10 bases, and 4 bases had no gene match.

The gene calls are TRBV9 and TRBJ2-7, with D possibly being TRBD2 (7 bases). The V gene's germline CDR1 is SGDLS and CDR2 YYNGEE. The CDR3 consists of 16 residues. V was shortened by 3 bases and J by 2 bases, with 18 bases between the two germline ends. The CDR3 loop is CASSDTRGAPTYEQYF. The DNA for the CDR3 is TGTGCCAGCAGCGATACACGGGGGGCCCCGACCTACGAGCAGTACTTC.

A remark on this clonotype: The junction shows a germline mismatch at one end, possibly a read error. The chain recombines TRBV7-7 with TRBJ2-7; D remains ambiguous. This CDR3 region has 13 residues. Germline loops: CDR1 SSHAT, CDR2 FNYEAQ (reference sequence). In nucleotides, the CDR3 is TGTGCTAGCAGCTTGGTTCGCCATGGCGAGCAGTACTTC. This sequence encodes CASSLVRHGEQYF.

The V and J genes are TRBV6-1 and TRBJ2-1; weak D call: TRBD1 (7 bases). Germline values: CDR1 MNHNS, CDR2 SASEGT. V lost 6 bases and J lost 6, with 12 bases in between. The CDR3 has 13 amino acids. The CDR3 bases are TGTGCCAGCAGAAGACAGGGAGGCAATGAGCAGTTCTTC. Translating gives CASRRQGGNEQFF.

The chain combines TRBV6-6 with TRBJ2-1, with a weak D call TRBD2 (6 bases). CDR3 length: 14 amino acids. V lost 8 bases and J lost 9, with 20 bases in between. Germline V gene lookup returns CDR1 MNHNY and CDR2 SVGAGI (reference sequence). CDR3 in DNA: TGTGCCAGCCCGGCCCATAGCGGTTCGCCTGAGCAGTTCTTC. Translating gives CASPAHSGSPEQFF.

The chain uses TRBV6-2 or TRBV6-3 and TRBJ2-1; 7 bases are a match to TRBD2. CDR1 and CDR2 (germline): MNHEY, SVGEGT. Germline trimming cut 6 bases from V and 7 bases from J; bases unmatched to any gene: 3. The CDR3 is 12 residues long. CDR3 nucleotides: TGTGCCAGCAGCATCGGGAGGAATGAGCAGTTCTTC. Encoded protein: CASSIGRNEQFF.

In DNA form, the CDR3 reads TGTGCCAGCAGTTTTGTTGGGATAGAAGGCTACACCTTC. As protein: CASSFVGIEGYTF. This chain connects TRBV28 to TRBJ1-2; D not certain. Trimming removed 3 bases from V and 8 bases from J, with 13 bases in between. This CDR3 has 13 amino acids. Germline CDR1 is MDHEN and CDR2 is SYDVKM.

CDR3 residues: CASSSRDTSYEQYF. For the CDR3, the DNA is TGTGCCAGCAGTTCCCGGGACACGTCCTACGAGCAGTACTTC. The genes are TRBV6-2 or TRBV6-3 and TRBJ2-7, with D maybe TRBD1 (6 bases). The CDR3 has 14 residues. Germline V gives CDR1 MNHEY, CDR2 SVGEGT. V was cut by 4 bases and J by 1 base, with 11 bases left in between.

This clonotype occurred a few times. The rearrangement links TRBV4-3 to TRBJ1-4; D may be TRBD1 (5 bases). Germline CDR1 LGHNA, CDR2 YSLEER. The CDR3 sequence is 15 residues long. The V end was cut by 1 base, the J end by 6 bases, with 12 bases between. CDR3 sequence reads: CASSQGLGVDEKLFF. The CDR3, as DNA: TGCGCCAGCAGCCAAGGCCTAGGGGTAGATGAAAAACTGTTTTTT.

The chain couples TRBV2 to TRBJ2-1, with 7 bases that match TRBD2. Germline loops: CDR1 SNHLY, CDR2 FYNNEI. V shed 0 bases and J 4 bases; nucleotides not matched to a gene: 3. The CDR3 is 15 residues long. CDR3 sequence reads: CASSEAGGVYNEQFF. The CDR3 nucleotides read TGTGCCAGCAGTGAAGCGGGAGGGGTTTACAATGAGCAGTTCTTC.

The chain employs TRBV5-1 and TRBJ2-7; no clear D. CDR1 SGHRS and CDR2 YFSETQ come from the germline V gene. Trimming cost V 5 bases and J 3 bases, with 12 bases left between them. The CDR3 has 13 residues. This chain's CDR3 is CASRFGPIYEQYF. CDR3 in DNA: TGCGCCAGCAGATTTGGACCTATCTACGAGCAGTACTTC.

The chain is built from TRBV27 and TRBJ2-7; D gene uncertain. The CDR3 is 12 residues long. Germline CDR1 and CDR2: MNHEY and SMNVEV (reference sequence). The V end lost 4 bases, the J end lost 6 bases, and 10 bases lay between the germline ends. The CDR3 DNA is TGTGCCAGCAGTTCCTTGGACCTCGAGCAGTACTTC. Translation gives CASSSLDLEQYF.

This clonotype was seen more than once but under ten times. The chain uses TRBV6-5 and TRBJ2-3; tentative D call: TRBD1 (6 bases). Trimming pared 0 bases from V and 5 bases from J, leaving 6 bases between. CDR1 is MNHEY, CDR2 SVGAGI, per germline. This CDR3 comprises 13 residues. As DNA, the CDR3 is TGTGCCAGCAGTTACTCAGGGGGAGATACGCAGTATTTT. Its protein is CASSYSGGDTQYF.

The count of this clonotype is one. The chain carries TRBV7-9 and TRBJ1-1; 9 nucleotides agree with TRBD1. In germline, CDR1 is SEHNR, CDR2 FQNEAQ (reference sequence). The CDR3 has 17 amino acids. The junction had 13 bases not matched to a gene; V was cut back by 3 bases and J by 5 bases. CDR3 residues: CASSLWVTQGAETEAFF. CDR3 coding DNA: TGTGCCAGCAGCTTGTGGGTCACACAGGGGGCTGAGACTGAAGCTTTCTTT.

The rearrangement joins TRBV27 to TRBJ2-7; 13 nucleotides match TRBD2. The CDR3 runs to 14 residues. Germline V lookup: CDR1 MNHEY, CDR2 SMNVEV (reference sequence). The V gene end was trimmed by 5 bases and the J gene end by 6 bases; junction bases not matched to a gene: 4. The CDR3 DNA follows: TGTGCCAGCAGTGGACTAGCGGGAGATGGCGAGCAGTACTTC. Translation: CASSGLAGDGEQYF.

V usage is TRBV28 and J usage is TRBJ2-7, with D possibly called TRBD1 or TRBD2 (5 bases each). Trimming took off 5 bases at V and 3 bases at J, with 17 bases between the two ends. Germline loops: CDR1 MDHEN, CDR2 SYDVKM. CDR3 length equals 15 residues. The CDR3 DNA reads as TGTGCCAGCAGTAAGGGACCGGCCAAACTCTACGAGCAGTACTTC. This translates into CASSKGPAKLYEQYF.

The chain joins TRBV12-3 or TRBV12-4 to TRBJ2-3; unclear D gene. The CDR3 has 13 amino acids. With 6 bases removed from V and 5 bases from J, the gap between germline ends came to 12 bases. Here the CDR3 reads CASSPTDIDTQYF. The CDR3 nucleotides are TGTGCCAGCAGCCCGACGGATATAGATACGCAGTATTTT.

This clonotype was observed many times. The gene calls are TRBV9 and TRBJ1-1; maybe TRBD1 (5 bases). The CDR3 runs 13 residues. V dropped 2 bases and J dropped 4 bases, with 9 bases sitting between them. Per the germline V gene, CDR1 is SGDLS and CDR2 is YYNGEE. CDR3 DNA: TGTGCCAGCAGCGTCGGGGGGAGCACTGAAGCTTTCTTT. This sequence encodes CASSVGGSTEAFF.

The chain has TRBV15 and TRBJ2-7, with 8 bases that match TRBD1. Per the germline V gene, CDR1 is LNHNV and CDR2 is YYDKDF (reference sequence). Trimming at V came to 3 bases and at J to 0 bases, leaving 7 bases not matched to a gene. This CDR3 contains 16 residues. CDR3 sequence reads: CATSSYGDRISYEQYF. The CDR3 region has the DNA TGTGCCACCAGCAGTTACGGGGACAGGATCTCCTACGAGCAGTACTTC.

The chain is built from TRBV4-3 and TRBJ2-7; D remains unclear. V lost 0 bases, J lost 5 bases, and 11 bases lay in between. The CDR3 is made up of 14 amino acids. CDR1 is LGHNA, CDR2 YSLEER, per germline. The DNA for the CDR3 is TGCGCCAGCAGCCAAGATATAGGGCTCGACGAGCAGTACTTC. This translates into CASSQDIGLDEQYF.

The V and J genes are TRBV2 and TRBJ2-3; TRBD2 aligns across 8 bases. CDR1 and CDR2 from the germline V gene are SNHLY and FYNNEI. The V gene end was trimmed by 6 bases and the J gene end by 2 bases; junction bases not matched to a gene: 7. This CDR3 region has 15 residues. Here the CDR3 reads CASRKSGGHTDTQYF. The CDR3, as DNA: TGTGCCAGCAGAAAGAGCGGGGGTCACACAGATACGCAGTATTTT.

The gene calls are TRBV19 and TRBJ1-2; D is unresolved. Trimming left V 4 bases short and J 6 bases short, with 6 bases between. The CDR3 length is 11 residues. The germline CDR1 and CDR2 sequences are LNHDA and SQIVND (reference sequence). In DNA form, the CDR3 reads TGTGCCAGTAGTAATTACGATGGCTACACCTTC. Translated, it gives CASSNYDGYTF.

The V call is TRBV7-9, the J call TRBJ2-1, with D possibly matching TRBD2 (5 bases). Germline V gene sequence: CDR1 SEHNR, CDR2 FQNEAQ (reference sequence). V dropped 3 bases and J dropped 7 bases, with 19 bases sitting between them. CDR3 length: 16 amino acids. Written as DNA, the CDR3 is TGTGCCAGCAGCTTTTTGGTGGGGAGTTCCCCGAATGAGCAGTTCTTC. Translation gives CASSFLVGSSPNEQFF.

The chain joins TRBV19 to TRBJ2-6; 7 positions agree with TRBD1. CDR3 size: 15 residues. Germline V gives CDR1 LNHDA, CDR2 SQIVND (reference sequence). V gave up 6 bases and J gave up 3 bases; unmatched junction bases: 5. This chain's CDR3 is CASSQTGNGANVLTF. The CDR3 region has the DNA TGTGCCAGTAGCCAGACAGGGAATGGGGCCAACGTCCTGACTTTC.

The V and J genes are TRBV27 and TRBJ2-1, with TRBD2 matching over 7 bases. This CDR3 has 14 amino acids. Germline assignment: CDR1 MNHEY and CDR2 SMNVEV (reference sequence). J was trimmed by 6 bases and V by 5 bases; bases with no gene match: 7. The CDR3 loop is CASSRQRGGNEQFF. DNA for the CDR3: TGTGCCAGCAGTCGACAGCGGGGAGGCAATGAGCAGTTCTTC.